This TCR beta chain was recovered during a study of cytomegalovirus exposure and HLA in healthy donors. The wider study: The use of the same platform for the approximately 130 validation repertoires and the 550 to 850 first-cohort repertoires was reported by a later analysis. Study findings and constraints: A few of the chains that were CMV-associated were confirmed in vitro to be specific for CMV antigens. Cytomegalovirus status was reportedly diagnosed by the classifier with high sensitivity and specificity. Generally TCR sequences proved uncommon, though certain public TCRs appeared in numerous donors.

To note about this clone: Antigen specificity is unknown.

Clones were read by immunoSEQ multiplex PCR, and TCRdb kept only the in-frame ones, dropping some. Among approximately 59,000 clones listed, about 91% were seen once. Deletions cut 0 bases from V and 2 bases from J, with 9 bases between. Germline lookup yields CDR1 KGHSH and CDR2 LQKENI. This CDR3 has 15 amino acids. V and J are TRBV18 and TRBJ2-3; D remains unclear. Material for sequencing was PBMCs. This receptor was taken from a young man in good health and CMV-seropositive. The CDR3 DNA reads TGTGCCAGCTCACCACCGTCGCGGTCCACAGATACGCAGTATTTT. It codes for CASSPPSRSTDTQYF.